The 15 T cell receptor beta chains presented below share a single source sample, sequenced in a study of blood T cell repertoires in COVID-19. Only in-frame clones appear in the TCRdb table, and some are missing; sequencing was by immunoSEQ multiplex PCR. The sample carries around 210,000 clones, approximately 91% recorded once. The sequencing input was peripheral blood. These receptors were obtained from a man aged 50-60 years with COVID-19, enrolled during active disease.

The CDR3 protein is CASSLGDRSQETQYF. The CDR3 nucleotides are TGTGCCAGCAGCTTAGGAGACAGGTCACAAGAGACCCAGTACTTC. The rearrangement uses TRBV7-9 and TRBJ2-5, with D maybe TRBD1 (6 bases). CDR1 and CDR2 from the germline V gene are SEHNR and FQNEAQ (reference sequence). Trimming removed 1 base from V and 2 bases from J, with 11 bases in between. The CDR3 has 15 residues.

About this clone itself: A read error may produce the germline difference seen at one junction end. This chain uses TRBV6-5 with TRBJ1-1; D may be TRBD1 (6 bases). The CDR3 contains 11 residues. Germline V gives CDR1 MNHEY, CDR2 SVGAGI. The CDR3 nucleotides read TGTGCCAGCATATACAGGGCCACAATTTTTTTT. It is translated as CASIYRATIFF.

CDR3 sequence reads: CASSSTGILGSATEAFF. The DNA of the CDR3 is TGTGCCAGCAGTTCAACAGGGATATTAGGGAGCGCCACTGAAGCTTTCTTT. This chain connects TRBV27 to TRBJ1-1; possible D gene TRBD1, 6 bases. The CDR3 is 17 amino acids. The V end was cut by 4 bases, the J end by 4 bases, with 22 bases between. The germline gives CDR1 MNHEY, CDR2 SMNVEV (reference sequence).

V usage is TRBV6-5 and J usage is TRBJ2-5, with a tentative D call TRBD2 (5 bases). Germline V gene data show CDR1 as MNHEY and CDR2 as SVGAGI. The CDR3 loop spans 15 amino acids. The V end lost 1 base, the J end lost 4 bases, and 13 bases lay between the germline ends. The CDR3 spells CASSYFGGRGETQYF. CDR3 bases: TGTGCCAGCAGTTACTTCGGCGGACGGGGAGAGACCCAGTACTTC.

The chain links TRBV10-3 to TRBJ1-1, with a weak D call TRBD1 (6 bases). The V end lost 2 bases, the J end lost 1 base, and 11 bases lay between the germline ends. Germline assignment: CDR1 ENHRY and CDR2 SYGVKD. CDR3 length: 15 amino acids. CDR3 sequence reads: CAISELKTGNTEAFF. The CDR3 DNA follows: TGTGCCATCAGTGAGCTAAAGACAGGGAACACTGAAGCTTTCTTT.

Here the CDR3 DNA reads TGTGCCAGCAGTTACTCGGCAGGGGGGCAGATTGAGACCCAGTACTTC. Encoded protein: CASSYSAGGQIETQYF. V usage is TRBV6-5 and J usage is TRBJ2-5, with D perhaps matching TRBD1 (7 bases). Trimming left V 0 bases short and J 5 bases short, with 16 bases between. The CDR3 contains 16 residues. CDR1 is MNHEY, CDR2 SVGAGI, per germline.

The chain joins TRBV3-1 (or the pseudogene TRBV3-2) to TRBJ2-7; weak D call: TRBD2 (6 bases). Between the trimmed V and J ends, which lost 4 bases and 7 bases, there was a span of 17 bases. This CDR3 comprises 14 residues. Germline V gene sequence: CDR1 LGHDT, CDR2 YNNKEL (reference sequence). The CDR3 DNA sequence: TGTGCCAGCAGCCGCGGGGTGGGGAGAGAAGAGCAGTACTTC. Translating gives CASSRGVGREEQYF.

The chain carries TRBV10-1 and TRBJ1-5; D might be TRBD1 (6 bases). V shed 9 bases and J shed 0 bases, with 15 bases lying between them. Germline values: CDR1 WNHNN, CDR2 SYGVQD (reference sequence). The CDR3 is 15 residues long. CDR3 in DNA: TGCGCCAGAACAGGGACATCTGATAGCAATCAGCCCCAGCATTTT. Translated, it gives CARTGTSDSNQPQHF.

This clone was seen a single time. The chain uses TRBV7-9 and TRBJ2-5, with TRBD1 as a possible D gene (5 bases). Looked up from germline, CDR1 is SEHNR and CDR2 is FQNEAQ (reference sequence). V was shortened by 1 base and J by 5 bases, with 17 bases between the two germline ends. The CDR3 runs 16 residues. This CDR3 is CASSLGGRALWETQYF. As DNA, the CDR3 is TGTGCCAGCAGCTTAGGTGGCAGGGCCTTATGGGAGACCCAGTACTTC.

The chain links TRBV6-4 to TRBJ1-2; D is perhaps TRBD1 (5 bases). Deletions cut 4 bases from V and 7 bases from J, with 10 bases between. This CDR3 is built from 12 residues. The germline CDR1 and CDR2 sequences are MRHNA and SNTAGT. CDR3 sequence reads: CASSAGGLGYTF. The CDR3 DNA reads TGTGCCAGCAGTGCGGGGGGACTTGGCTACACCTTC.

This clone has just one count. V is TRBV3-1 (or the pseudogene TRBV3-2) and J is TRBJ2-5; D is undetermined. The CDR3 consists of 13 residues. The V gene's germline CDR1 is LGHDT and CDR2 YNNKEL (reference sequence). V was cut by 4 bases and J by 1 base, with 7 bases left in between. The CDR3 coding sequence is TGTGCCAGCAGCCTTCGCGTCCAAGAGACCCAGTACTTC. Its translation is CASSLRVQETQYF.

V and J are TRBV5-1 and TRBJ2-2; D possibly corresponds to TRBD2 (5 bases). Trimming pared 1 base from V and 1 base from J, leaving 8 bases between. The CDR3 is 15 amino acids. Germline V gene lookup returns CDR1 SGHRS and CDR2 YFSETQ. This CDR3 is CASSLSAGNTGELFF. The DNA for the CDR3 is TGCGCCAGCAGCTTGAGTGCGGGGAACACCGGGGAGCTGTTTTTT.

This clone appeared a single time. V usage is TRBV29-1 and J usage is TRBJ2-4, with D perhaps TRBD2 (5 bases). This CDR3 spans 10 amino acids. V lost 5 bases and J 9 bases, leaving 8 bases between the germline ends. Germline-derived CDR1 and CDR2 are SQVTM and ANQGSEA. Here the CDR3 DNA reads TGCAGCGTTCTCGAGGGCATTCAGTACTTC. Encoded protein: CSVLEGIQYF.

The rearrangement uses TRBV27 and TRBJ1-1; D possibly corresponds to TRBD1 (6 bases). V lost 1 base, J lost 1 base, and 7 bases lay in between. The CDR3 contains 14 residues. CDR1 is MNHEY and CDR2 is SMNVEV in the germline V gene (reference sequence). CDR3 sequence: CASSLFRGNTEAFF. The CDR3 DNA reads as TGTGCCAGCAGTTTATTCAGGGGGAACACTGAAGCTTTCTTT.

The V and J genes are TRBV28 and TRBJ2-1; 10 nucleotides align to TRBD2. In germline, CDR1 is MDHEN, CDR2 SYDVKM. The CDR3 has 16 amino acids. V was clipped by 5 bases and J by 14 bases; unmatched bases: 18. The CDR3 spells CASSPVVSGGARVEFF. In DNA form, the CDR3 reads TGTGCCAGCAGTCCGGTGGTGAGCGGGGGGGCAAGGGTGGAGTTCTTC.